A selection of T cell receptor beta chains follows, all from one sample in a study of kidney transplant recipient with SARS-CoV-2 infection. MiXCR, applied by TCRdb to the reads, yields one record per CDR3 protein. The sample lists roughly 250,000 distinct CDR3 sequences; roughly 26% were seen once. The sequenced sample was a blood sample, obtained at baseline and on day 111 from a kidney transplant recipient. These receptors came from a young adult male patient who had COVID-19 and was a kidney transplant recipient. Part of the T cell pool may stem from the graft donor. The CDR3 runs from the conserved cysteine through the conserved F or W. Each record gives: D gene, clone size, V gene, J gene, CDR3 protein, CDR3 DNA. The D gene is left open where the match is weak. Clone sizes are given selectively: once, few, many, or a class where the clone is expanded.

d_call: -; clone_size: many; v_call: TRBV11-2; j_call: TRBJ1-2; cdr3_aa: CASSGSVTSRKTYGYTF; cdr3_nt: TGTGCCAGCAGCGGCTCAGTAACAAGCAGAAAGACCTATGGCTACACCTTC
d_call: -; clone_size: many; v_call: TRBV27; j_call: TRBJ2-7; cdr3_aa: CASSFRIKGTGEQYF; cdr3_nt: TGTGCCAGCAGTTTTAGGATAAAGGGGACGGGCGAGCAGTACTTC
d_call: TRBD1; clone_size: many; v_call: TRBV13; j_call: TRBJ1-2; cdr3_aa: CASSSTLGGGYTF; cdr3_nt: TGTGCCAGCAGCTCCACCTTAGGGGGCGGCTACACCTTC
d_call: TRBD1; clone_size: many; v_call: TRBV6-5; j_call: TRBJ1-5; cdr3_aa: CASTPRTGVGNQPQHF; cdr3_nt: TGTGCCAGCACCCCCCGGACAGGTGTGGGCAATCAGCCCCAGCATTTT
d_call: TRBD1; clone_size: few; v_call: TRBV5-6; j_call: TRBJ2-5; cdr3_aa: CASSWGQGARETQYF; cdr3_nt: TGTGCCAGCAGCTGGGGACAGGGGGCGCGAGAGACCCAGTACTTC
d_call: TRBD1; clone_size: many; v_call: TRBV6-5; j_call: TRBJ1-5; cdr3_aa: CATTPGTGVSNQPQHF; cdr3_nt: TGTGCCACCACACCCGGGACAGGGGTTAGCAATCAGCCCCAGCATTTT
d_call: -; clone_size: many; v_call: TRBV6-6; j_call: TRBJ1-2; cdr3_aa: CASSKRAGGRKTYGYTF; cdr3_nt: TGTGCCAGCAGTAAGCGGGCAGGTGGGAGAAAGACCTATGGCTACACCTTC
d_call: -; clone_size: many; v_call: TRBV20-1; j_call: TRBJ1-2; cdr3_aa: CSARDRGFLYGYTF; cdr3_nt: TGCAGTGCTAGAGATCGCGGGTTTCTCTATGGCTACACCTTC
d_call: TRBD1; clone_size: many; v_call: TRBV4-1; j_call: TRBJ1-5; cdr3_aa: CASSPDYFPGTGDYSNQPQHF; cdr3_nt: TGCGCCAGCAGCCCCGATTACTTCCCCGGGACAGGGGATTATAGCAATCAGCCCCAGCATTTT
d_call: TRBD1; clone_size: many; v_call: TRBV15; j_call: TRBJ1-1; cdr3_aa: CATSKTMTGYTEAFF; cdr3_nt: TGTGCCACCAGCAAAACCATGACAGGGTACACTGAAGCTTTCTTT
d_call: -; clone_size: many; v_call: TRBV5-1; j_call: TRBJ2-7; cdr3_aa: CASSLIQGAEQYF; cdr3_nt: TGCGCCAGCAGCTTGATACAGGGTGCCGAGCAGTACTTC
d_call: TRBD1; clone_size: -; v_call: TRBV19; j_call: TRBJ2-6; cdr3_aa: CATRDRGLSGANVLTF; cdr3_nt: TGTGCCACCCGGGACAGGGGCCTTTCTGGGGCCAACGTCCTGACTTTC
d_call: -; clone_size: -; v_call: TRBV5-8; j_call: TRBJ2-6; cdr3_aa: CASEGRSSTQSRANVLTF; cdr3_nt: TGTGCCAGCGAGGGCCGGTCATCCACACAAAGTCGGGCCAACGTCCTGACTTTC
d_call: -; clone_size: -; v_call: TRBV7-7; j_call: TRBJ1-2; cdr3_aa: CASSVRPKCRKTYGYTF; cdr3_nt: TGTGCCAGCAGCGTCCGCCCTAAGTGCCGAAAGACCTATGGCTACACCTTC
d_call: -; clone_size: many; v_call: TRBV3-1; j_call: TRBJ1-2; cdr3_aa: CASSMLYTLRKTYGYTF; cdr3_nt: TGTGCCAGCAGCATGTTGTACACCCTTCGAAAGACCTATGGCTACACCTTC
d_call: -; clone_size: many; v_call: TRBV5-4; j_call: TRBJ1-2; cdr3_aa: CASKIIVPGKTYGYTF; cdr3_nt: TGTGCCAGCAAAATCATCGTACCAGGAAAGACCTATGGCTACACCTTC
d_call: -; clone_size: -; v_call: TRBV11-3; j_call: TRBJ1-1; cdr3_aa: CASSLDSTEAFF; cdr3_nt: TGTGCCAGCAGCTTAGATTCCACAGAAGCTTTCTTT
d_call: -; clone_size: many; v_call: TRBV6-4; j_call: TRBJ2-2; cdr3_aa: CASSVGTYTGELFF; cdr3_nt: TGTGCCAGCAGTGTTGGGACTTACACCGGGGAGCTGTTTTTT
d_call: -; clone_size: few; v_call: TRBV11-2; j_call: TRBJ1-2; cdr3_aa: CASSTAGTSRKTYGYTF; cdr3_nt: TGTGCCAGCAGCACGGCGGGAACAAGCAGAAAGACCTATGGCTACACCTTC
d_call: TRBD2; clone_size: many; v_call: TRBV27; j_call: TRBJ2-1; cdr3_aa: CASGEGLAGNNEQFF; cdr3_nt: TGTGCCAGCGGAGAGGGACTAGCGGGGAACAATGAGCAGTTCTTC
d_call: TRBD1; clone_size: many; v_call: TRBV11-2; j_call: TRBJ2-5; cdr3_aa: CASSLEGQALRETQYF; cdr3_nt: TGTGCCAGCAGCTTGGAGGGACAGGCACTCAGGGAGACCCAGTACTTC
d_call: -; clone_size: -; v_call: TRBV7-8; j_call: TRBJ1-5; cdr3_aa: CANSSPSRTANQPQHF; cdr3_nt: TGTGCCAACAGCTCCCCGTCTCGGACGGCCAATCAGCCCCAGCATTTT
d_call: -; clone_size: many; v_call: TRBV20-1; j_call: TRBJ1-2; cdr3_aa: CSAGARLFRKTYGYTF; cdr3_nt: TGCAGTGCTGGCGCTAGGCTGTTTCGAAAGACCTATGGCTACACCTTC
d_call: TRBD2; clone_size: -; v_call: TRBV25-1; j_call: TRBJ2-3; cdr3_aa: CASSSGLVPDTQYF; cdr3_nt: TGTGCCAGCAGTTCGGGACTAGTTCCAGATACGCAGTATTTT
d_call: -; clone_size: many; v_call: TRBV5-8; j_call: TRBJ1-2; cdr3_aa: CASRIRHPRKTYGYTF; cdr3_nt: TGTGCCAGCCGGATACGTCATCCACGAAAGACCTATGGCTACACCTTC
d_call: -; clone_size: -; v_call: TRBV5-1; j_call: TRBJ2-5; cdr3_aa: CASSLGPGETQYF; cdr3_nt: TGCGCCAGCAGCTTGGGGCCAGGGGAGACCCAGTACTTC
d_call: TRBD2; clone_size: many; v_call: TRBV5-4; j_call: TRBJ2-7; cdr3_aa: CASSLVGGRYEQYF; cdr3_nt: TGTGCCAGCAGCTTGGTGGGCGGGAGGTACGAGCAGTACTTC
d_call: TRBD2; clone_size: -; v_call: TRBV28; j_call: TRBJ2-1; cdr3_aa: CASKAGGPGNEQFF; cdr3_nt: TGTGCCAGCAAGGCGGGAGGGCCGGGCAATGAGCAGTTCTTC
d_call: -; clone_size: many; v_call: TRBV6-2/TRBV6-3; j_call: TRBJ1-5; cdr3_aa: CASSPPSGFYQPQHF; cdr3_nt: TGTGCCAGCAGCCCCCCGTCCGGCTTTTATCAGCCCCAGCATTTT
d_call: -; clone_size: many; v_call: TRBV3-1; j_call: TRBJ1-1; cdr3_aa: CASSQELGRRTEAFF; cdr3_nt: TGTGCCAGCAGCCAAGAACTGGGGAGGCGGACTGAAGCTTTCTTT
d_call: -; clone_size: once; v_call: TRBV24-1; j_call: TRBJ1-2; cdr3_aa: CATSRNCSTRKTHGYTF; cdr3_nt: TGTGCCACCAGTCGAAACTGTAGTACCAGAAAGACCCATGGCTACACCTTC
d_call: -; clone_size: many; v_call: TRBV20-1; j_call: TRBJ1-2; cdr3_aa: CSAPSAYGTGYGYTF; cdr3_nt: TGCAGTGCCCCCTCCGCGTATGGAACAGGCTATGGCTACACCTTC